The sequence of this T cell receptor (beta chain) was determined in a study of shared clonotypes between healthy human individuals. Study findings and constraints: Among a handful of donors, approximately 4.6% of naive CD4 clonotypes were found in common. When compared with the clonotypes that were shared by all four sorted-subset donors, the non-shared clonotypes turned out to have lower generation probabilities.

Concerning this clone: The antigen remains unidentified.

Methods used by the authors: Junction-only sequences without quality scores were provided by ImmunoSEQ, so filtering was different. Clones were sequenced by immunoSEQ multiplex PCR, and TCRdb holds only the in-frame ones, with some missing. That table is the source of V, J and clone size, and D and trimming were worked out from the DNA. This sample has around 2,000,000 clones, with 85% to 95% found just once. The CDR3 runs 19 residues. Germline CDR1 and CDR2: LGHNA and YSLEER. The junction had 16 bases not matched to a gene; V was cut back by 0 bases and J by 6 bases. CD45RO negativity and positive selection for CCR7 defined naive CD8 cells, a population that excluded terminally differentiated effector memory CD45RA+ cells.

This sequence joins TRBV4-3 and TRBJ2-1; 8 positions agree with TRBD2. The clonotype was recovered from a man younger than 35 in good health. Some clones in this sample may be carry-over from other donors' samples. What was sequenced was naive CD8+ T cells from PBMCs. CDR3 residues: CASSQDFTSGSWGANEQFF. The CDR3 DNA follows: TGCGCCAGCAGCCAAGATTTTACCAGCGGGAGTTGGGGGGCCAATGAGCAGTTCTTC.